The 16 T cell receptor beta chains below come from one sample, sequenced in a study of T-cell memory formation after mild COVID-19. MiXCR was run by TCRdb on the 5' RACE reads, yielding one entry per CDR3 protein. The table lists about 390,000 distinct CDR3 sequences, about 16% of them singletons, with about 22% in the top ten. The sequenced sample consisted of PBMCs or a T cell subset sorted from them (not recorded which). The receptors were gathered from a man younger than 30 who had mild COVID-19 (a few samples of this study predate the infection). Cell type and time point are not known.

V and J are TRBV18 and TRBJ2-7; no reliable D call. With 5 bases removed from V and 7 bases from J, the gap between germline ends came to 12 bases. Per germline, CDR1 KGHSH and CDR2 LQKENI. This CDR3 is 12 amino acids long. CDR3 amino acids: CASSMFGDEQYF. The CDR3 bases are TGTGCCAGCTCAATGTTTGGGGATGAGCAGTACTTC.

The J gene is TRBJ1-1, the V gene TRBV7-2, with D maybe TRBD1 (5 bases). V lost 5 bases and J lost 10, with 17 bases in between. This CDR3 is 13 amino acids long. Germline V gene sequence: CDR1 SGHTA, CDR2 FQGNSA. CDR3 region: CASSPRQGFRAFF. The DNA of the CDR3 is TGTGCCAGCAGCCCCCGGCAGGGTTTCCGAGCTTTCTTT.

The rearrangement joins TRBV12-3 or TRBV12-4 to TRBJ1-4; tentatively, D is TRBD1 (6 bases). This CDR3 comprises 14 residues. Trimming removed 6 bases at V and 5 bases at J, with 13 bases between. CDR3 residues: CASRAGHGNEKLFF. The CDR3 DNA sequence: TGTGCCAGCAGGGCGGGACATGGGAATGAAAAACTGTTTTTT.

The CDR3 nucleotides read TGTGCCAGCAGCTTAGCGCACAGGTACACCGGGGAGCTGTTTTTT. Residues: CASSLAHRYTGELFF. This chain links TRBV7-2 with TRBJ2-2; D perhaps matches TRBD1 (5 bases). The CDR3 length is 15 residues. Deletions cut 0 bases from V and 3 bases from J, with 8 bases between. Germline CDR1 is SGHTA and CDR2 is FQGNSA.

CDR3 residues: CANRQYNEQFF. The CDR3 coding sequence is TGTGCCAACAGACAGTACAATGAGCAGTTCTTC. The chain uses TRBV2 and TRBJ2-1; perhaps TRBD1 as D (5 bases). There are 11 residues in the CDR3. Germline V lookup: CDR1 SNHLY, CDR2 FYNNEI. Trimming took 10 bases from V and 4 from J, leaving 8 bases between them.

This sequence joins TRBV2 and TRBJ2-1; the D gene is possibly TRBD1 (5 bases). CDR3 length equals 13 residues. Per the germline V gene, CDR1 is SNHLY and CDR2 is FYNNEI. The V end was cut by 10 bases, the J end by 5 bases, with 15 bases between. The CDR3 nucleotides are TGTGCCAACAGGCTGGACACGGACAATGAGCAGTTCTTC. The encoded protein is CANRLDTDNEQFF. Variable domain in full (rest from reference TRBV2 and TRBJ2-1): EPEVTQTPSHQVTQMGQEVILRCVPISNHLYFYWYRQILGQKVEFLVSFYNNEISEKSEIFDDQFSVERPDGSNFTLKIRSTKLEDSAMYFCANRLDTDNEQFFGPGTRLTVL.

The chain links TRBV4-3 to TRBJ2-7; D call uncertain. V was pared by 1 base and J by 0 bases, with 10 bases between. The germline CDR1 and CDR2 sequences are LGHNA and YSLEER. This CDR3 spans 15 amino acids. The CDR3 spells CASSQGATSSYEQYF. As DNA, the CDR3 is TGCGCCAGCAGCCAAGGGGCAACGAGCTCCTACGAGCAGTACTTC.

The chain is built from TRBV6-2 or TRBV6-3 and TRBJ2-5; 10 nucleotides match TRBD2. The length of the CDR3 is 16 residues. Trimming removed 7 bases from V and 3 bases from J; junction bases left unmatched: 11. Germline values: CDR1 MNHEY, CDR2 SVGEGT. The DNA for the CDR3 is TGTGCCAGCACCTCCGCACCCCTAGCGGGGGAAGAGACCCAGTACTTC. Protein sequence: CASTSAPLAGEETQYF.

J is TRBJ2-5 and V is TRBV5-6, with D hard to call. CDR3 size: 12 residues. Deletions cut 4 bases from V and 5 bases from J, with 9 bases between. Germline V gene sequence: CDR1 SGHDT, CDR2 YYEEEE. The CDR3 reads CASSDLVETQYF. In nucleotides, the CDR3 is TGTGCCAGCAGCGACCTCGTTGAGACCCAGTACTTC.

This clonotype occurred a few times. The chain combines TRBV29-1 with TRBJ1-1; no definite D call. CDR1 is SQVTM and CDR2 is ANQGSEA in the germline V gene. The CDR3 contains 13 residues. V was shortened by 0 bases and J by 1 base, with 6 bases between the two germline ends. The CDR3 reads CSVEDVGNTEAFF. The CDR3 region has the DNA TGCAGCGTTGAAGATGTCGGGAACACTGAAGCTTTCTTT.

Ten or more counts support this clonotype. The rearrangement links TRBV7-9 to TRBJ2-7, with unresolved D. The CDR3 has 16 amino acids. Looked up from germline, CDR1 is SEHNR and CDR2 is FQNEAQ (reference sequence). V lost 0 bases and J 2 bases, leaving 14 bases between the germline ends. The CDR3 sequence: CASSLARGKVAYEQYF. CDR3 in DNA: TGTGCCAGCAGCTTAGCGCGAGGTAAAGTAGCCTACGAGCAGTACTTC.

This clonotype was detected a few times. This chain connects TRBV27 to TRBJ2-7; the match to TRBD1 covers 11 bases. Trimming removed 5 bases from V and 3 bases from J; junction bases left unmatched: 3. Germline V gene sequence: CDR1 MNHEY, CDR2 SMNVEV (reference sequence). This CDR3 is 14 amino acids long. The CDR3 DNA reads TGTGCCAGCAGTGCCGGGACAGGGGGCTACGAGCAGTACGTC. Protein product: CASSAGTGGYEQYV.

This clonotype was counted between two and nine times. The J gene is TRBJ1-5, the V gene TRBV6-6, with D hard to call. Per germline, CDR1 MNHNY and CDR2 SVGAGI (reference sequence). The CDR3 has 14 amino acids. Trimming took off 8 bases at V and 0 bases at J, with 11 bases between the two ends. The CDR3 sequence: CASAPWNSNQPQHF. CDR3 nucleotide sequence: TGTGCCAGCGCCCCCTGGAATAGCAATCAGCCCCAGCATTTT.

The table lists this clonotype with a few counts. The chain links TRBV5-1 to TRBJ1-5; D gene uncertain. Germline V gene sequence: CDR1 SGHRS, CDR2 YFSETQ. This CDR3 is built from 14 residues. Trimming shortened V by 4 bases and J by 5 bases, and 13 bases separated the two germline ends. In DNA form, the CDR3 reads TGCGCCAGCAGCCTCGGATGGCAGGATCAGCCCCAGCATTTT. This encodes CASSLGWQDQPQHF.

This clonotype was seen a handful of times. The J gene is TRBJ2-7, the V gene TRBV12-3 or TRBV12-4, with a tentative D call TRBD1 (5 bases). The CDR3 length is 14 residues. V was cut by 6 bases and J by 5 bases, with 17 bases left in between. CDR3 bases: TGTGCCAGCAGACTCCAGGGTGCAGGAGACGAGCAGTACTTC. Translating it yields CASRLQGAGDEQYF.

This clonotype has just a few counts. The CDR3 sequence is CATGPPGDEQFF. The CDR3 DNA sequence: TGTGCCACCGGCCCCCCCGGAGATGAGCAGTTCTTC. The rearrangement joins TRBV6-5 to TRBJ2-1, with D unclear. Germline CDR1 MNHEY, CDR2 SVGAGI. The V end lost 10 bases, the J end lost 8 bases, and 15 bases lay between the germline ends. The CDR3 loop spans 12 amino acids.